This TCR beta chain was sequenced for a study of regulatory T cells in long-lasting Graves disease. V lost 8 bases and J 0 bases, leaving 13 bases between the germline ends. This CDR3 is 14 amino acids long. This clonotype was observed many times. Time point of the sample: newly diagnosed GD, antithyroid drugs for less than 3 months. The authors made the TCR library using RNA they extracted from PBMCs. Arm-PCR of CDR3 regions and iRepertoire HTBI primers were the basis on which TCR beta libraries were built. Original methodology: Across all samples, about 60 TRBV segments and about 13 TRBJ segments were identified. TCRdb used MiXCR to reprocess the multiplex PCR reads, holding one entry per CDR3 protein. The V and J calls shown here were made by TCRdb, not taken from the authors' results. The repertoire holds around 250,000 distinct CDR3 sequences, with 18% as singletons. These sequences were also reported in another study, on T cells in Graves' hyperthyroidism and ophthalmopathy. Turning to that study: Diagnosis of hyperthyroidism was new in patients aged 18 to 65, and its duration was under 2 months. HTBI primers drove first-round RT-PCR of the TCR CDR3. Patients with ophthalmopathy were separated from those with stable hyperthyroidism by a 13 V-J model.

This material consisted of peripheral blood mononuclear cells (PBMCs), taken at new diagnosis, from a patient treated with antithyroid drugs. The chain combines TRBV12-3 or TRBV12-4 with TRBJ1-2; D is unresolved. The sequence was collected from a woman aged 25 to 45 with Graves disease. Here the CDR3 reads CASSGRPANYGYTF. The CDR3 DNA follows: TGTGCCAGCTCGGGCCGGCCAGCTAACTATGGCTACACCTTC.